Sequencing of this T cell receptor beta chain was carried out in a study of CD8 T cells in Susac syndrome (dated by TCRdb to about 2019). Regarding the research as a whole: Among the sequenced Susac syndrome patients, about 6 had clinically active disease and roughly eight were in clinical remission. At blood withdrawal, Susac syndrome patients were therapy-naive, treated with corticosteroids (with IVIg additionally given to some), or treated with IVIg alone. Whether CD8+ T cell activation and differentiation in Susac syndrome was antigen driven was tested using repertoire sequencing. On the study overall, not on this receptor specifically: No clonal expansion was detected in the CD4+ T cell repertoire of Susac syndrome patients. The study acknowledged that relatively few individuals were included in the TCR sequencing and HLA analysis.

RNA was extracted with the RNeasy kit and 0.5 to 1 ug was reverse transcribed using random hexamers. The immunoSEQ multiplex PCR assay, covering 54 Vbeta and 13 Jbeta segments, was used to amplify TCR beta CDR3 regions. Bias from PCR amplification was corrected by using a synthetic template baseline for primer optimization and for computational correction. Turning to the authors' computational methods: Only productive sequences were kept, with reads annotated to V, D and J genes according to IMGT and analyzed in immunoSEQ Analyzer. Clonality was computed as one minus Shannon entropy normalized by log2 of the number of productive unique sequences. For each patient and control, public and private clones were evaluated within the 100 most prevalent clones. Clones were defined as Susac-specific when absent from the healthy and MS cohorts, from over 950 published viral clones and from other ImmuneACCESS disease sequences. The public reads were reprocessed in TCRdb via fastp at Q25 and MiXCR, keeping in-frame beta chains. Every CDR3 protein is listed once, alongside the most common genes and DNA of its rows. TCRdb, rather than the study authors, made the V and J calls. The sample includes approximately 190,000 distinct CDR3 sequences, with under 97% observed a single time. Jointly, the top ten make up 0.075% to 0.1% of the sample.

High-throughput TCR beta sequencing profiled peripheral blood CD8+ and CD4+ T cells from healthy donors, Susac syndrome patients and multiple sclerosis patients. Recently defined diagnostic criteria for definite or probable disease were met by the Susac syndrome patients. Bulk CD8+ and CD4+ T cells were purified by magnetic negative isolation, whereas CD8+ TEMRA cells were enriched by FACS. Blood was collected in EDTA tubes and processed within 24 hours, with PBMCs isolated through density gradient centrifugation. PBMCs intended for TCR sequencing were frozen in liquid nitrogen and were later thawed in a 37 degrees C water bath. The sorted or isolated CD4+, CD8+ and CD8+ TEMRA cells reached a purity of at least 90%. Details on this clonotype: Its recognized antigen is unknown. There are no base qualities to consult, and no much larger clone falls within one base.

Trimming removed 4 bases from V and 7 bases from J, leaving 14 bases between the germline ends. The CDR3 spans 13 residues, from the cysteine through the phenylalanine. Of the read, only the CDR3 DNA is kept; its 39 bases are in frame from base 1. Based on the germline V gene, the CDR1 and CDR2 sequences are SGDLS and YYNGEE. The rearranged chain carries TRBV9 and TRBJ1-2; matching of 5 bases hints at TRBD1 as the D gene. Material: CD4+ T cells from PBMCs. The sequence was obtained from a human donor with Susac syndrome. The CDR3 in this case is CASSPSGRGGYTF. The DNA is as follows: TGTGCCAGCAGCCCCAGCGGAAGGGGTGGCTACACCTTC. Outside the CDR3, residues come from the reference TRBV9 and TRBJ1-2 proteins, so the full variable domain is: DSGVTQTPKHLITATGQRVTLRCSPRSGDLSVYWYQQSLDQGLQFLIQYYNGEERAKGNILERFSAQQFPDLHSELNLSSLELGDSALYFCASSPSGRGGYTFGSGTRLTVV.